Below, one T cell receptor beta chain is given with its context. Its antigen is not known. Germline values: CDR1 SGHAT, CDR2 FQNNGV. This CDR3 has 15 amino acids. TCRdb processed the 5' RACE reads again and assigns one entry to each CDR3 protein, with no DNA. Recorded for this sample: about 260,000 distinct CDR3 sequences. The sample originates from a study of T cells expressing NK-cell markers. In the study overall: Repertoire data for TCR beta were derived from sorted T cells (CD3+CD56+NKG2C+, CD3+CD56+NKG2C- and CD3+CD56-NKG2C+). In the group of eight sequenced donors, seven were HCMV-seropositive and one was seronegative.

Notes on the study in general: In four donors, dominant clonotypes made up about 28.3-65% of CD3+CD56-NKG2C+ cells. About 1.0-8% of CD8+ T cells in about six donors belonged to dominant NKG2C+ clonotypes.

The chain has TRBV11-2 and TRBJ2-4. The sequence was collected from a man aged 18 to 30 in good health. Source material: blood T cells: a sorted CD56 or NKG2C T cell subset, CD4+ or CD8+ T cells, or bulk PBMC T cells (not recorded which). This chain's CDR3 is CASSLDGSPKNIQYF.